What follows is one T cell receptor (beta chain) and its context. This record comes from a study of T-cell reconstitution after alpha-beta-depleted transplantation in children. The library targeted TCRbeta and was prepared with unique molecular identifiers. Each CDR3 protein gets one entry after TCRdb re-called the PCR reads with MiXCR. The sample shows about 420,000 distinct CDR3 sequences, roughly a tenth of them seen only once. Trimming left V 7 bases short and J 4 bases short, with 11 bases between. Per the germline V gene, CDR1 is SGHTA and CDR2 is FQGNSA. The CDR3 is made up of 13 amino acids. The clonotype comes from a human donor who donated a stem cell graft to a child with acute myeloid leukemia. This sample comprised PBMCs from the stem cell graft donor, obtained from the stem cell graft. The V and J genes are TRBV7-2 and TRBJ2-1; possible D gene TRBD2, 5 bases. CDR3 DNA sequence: TGTGCCAGCAACACTAGAAATTACAATGAGCAGTTCTTC. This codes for CASNTRNYNEQFF. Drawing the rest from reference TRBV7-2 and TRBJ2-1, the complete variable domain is GAGVSQSPSNKVTEKGKDVELRCDPISGHTALYWYRQSLGQGLEFLIYFQGNSAPDKSGLPSDRFSAERTGGSVSTLTIQRTQQEDSAVYLCASNTRNYNEQFFGPGTRLTVL.